This T cell receptor (beta chain) was recorded in a study of cytomegalovirus exposure and HLA in healthy donors. Trimming removed 11 bases from V and 9 bases from J, with 20 bases in between. The CDR3 runs 13 residues. Germline CDR1 is SNHLY and CDR2 is FYNNEI. Findings of the study overall: Later genetic work tied a missense DCLRE1C variant to beta-chain V and J trimming.

A remark on this clone: Its antigen is unknown.

PCR primers comprised 60 Vbeta and 13 Jbeta primers. Data came from immunoSEQ multiplex PCR; TCRdb stores just in-frame clones and leaves some out. Counted here are 150,000 to 200,000 clones, over 65% occurring once; the ten biggest clones make up 4.7%. This chain uses TRBV2 with TRBJ2-1; D unresolved. The material sequenced was PBMCs. This clonotype originated in a man aged 18 to 35 in good health and CMV-seropositive. The CDR3 DNA reads as TGTGCCGCCGCCCCCACTCGGAAGCGTGAGCAGTTCTTC. Residues: CAAAPTRKREQFF.